This T cell receptor beta chain was sequenced in a study of T-cell memory formation after mild COVID-19. Study at large: TCR clusters were mostly donor specific.

TCRdb used MiXCR to reprocess the 5' RACE reads, holding one entry per CDR3 protein. There are 100,000 to 150,000 distinct CDR3 sequences in the sample; 5% to 6.5% occur only once, and approximately 2.1% lies in the top ten. V lost 3 bases and J lost 6; bases outside the gene matches: 6. The CDR3 covers 15 residues. Per germline, CDR1 SGHTA and CDR2 FQGNSA. In its sample, this clonotype was seen a few times. Source material: PBMCs or a T cell subset sorted from them (not recorded which). The chain couples TRBV7-2 to TRBJ2-7, with 12 positions matching TRBD2. The clonotype originates from an adult woman who had mild COVID-19 (a few samples of this study predate the infection). Cell type and time point are not known. The CDR3 nucleotides read TGTGCCAGCAGCTTTAGTGGGACTAGCGGGTCCGAGCAGTACTTC. It yields the protein CASSFSGTSGSEQYF.